What follows are 7 T cell receptor beta chains derived from one specimen sequenced in a study of CD8 T cells in ankylosing spondylitis. Broader study findings: A motif in TCR beta, a set of eight highly homologous variants, appeared characteristic of ankylosing spondylitis blood.

Their recognized antigens are unknown. A single record per CDR3 protein comes from TCRdb applying MiXCR to the 5' RACE reads. The repertoire holds some 140,000 distinct CDR3 sequences, with 15% to 20% as singletons. The sample consisted of blood, either unsorted or a sorted T cell fraction (not recorded which). The source of these receptors is a male donor with ankylosing spondylitis.

V and J are TRBV10-3 and TRBJ2-6; unclear D gene. From germline, CDR1 is ENHRY and CDR2 SYGVKD. The CDR3 has 16 residues. V was shortened by 2 bases and J by 0 bases, with 8 bases between the two germline ends. CDR3 DNA: TGTGCCATCAGTGAGCCCCTCCGCTCTGGGGCCAACGTCCTGACTTTC. This translates into CAISEPLRSGANVLTF.

This chain uses TRBV20-1 with TRBJ2-1, with a weak D call TRBD1 (5 bases). Germline V gives CDR1 DFQATT, CDR2 SNEGSKA (reference sequence). Trimming took 3 bases from V and 4 from J, leaving 10 bases between them. The CDR3 is 13 amino acids. In nucleotides, the CDR3 is TGCAGTGCTAGGGGCAGGACATACAATGAGCAGTTCTTC. Translated: CSARGRTYNEQFF.

This clonotype was detected a few times. Just one base apart from a much larger clone, this may be a read error. The chain joins TRBV2 to TRBJ2-1; D not certain. V was pared by 7 bases and J by 6 bases, with 4 bases between. Germline CDR1 and CDR2: SNHLY and FYNNEI. The CDR3 covers 10 residues. The CDR3 DNA reads as TGTGCCAGCAAGGGCAATGAGCAGTTCTTC. It translates to CASKGNEQFF.

This clonotype was recorded a few times. The V gene is TRBV4-1, the J gene TRBJ2-7, with 7 bases aligning to TRBD2. V trimming: 2 bases; J trimming: 0 bases; junction bases outside the gene matches: 1. This CDR3 comprises 14 residues. Germline V gene lookup returns CDR1 MGHRA and CDR2 YSYEKL. CDR3 protein: CASSQRGSSYEQYF. CDR3 DNA: TGCGCCAGCAGCCAACGCGGGAGCTCCTACGAGCAGTACTTC.

This clonotype has a handful of counts. This chain links TRBV7-2 with TRBJ1-1, with TRBD1 matching over 9 bases. V dropped 6 bases and J dropped 4; count of bases not matched to a gene: 6. Germline V gene sequence: CDR1 SGHTA, CDR2 FQGNSA. The CDR3 totals 14 residues. The CDR3 nucleotides read TGTGCCAGCAGGGACCGACAGGGGGGCACTGAAGCTTTCTTT. Protein: CASRDRQGGTEAFF.

This clonotype was seen a few times. This chain connects TRBV5-6 to TRBJ1-1, with D possibly TRBD1 on 5 matching bases. The CDR3 is 16 amino acids. The germline CDR1 and CDR2 sequences are SGHDT and YYEEEE. V lost 0 bases, J lost 2 bases, and 14 bases lay in between. The CDR3, as DNA: TGTGCCAGCAGCTTGGTTGGTAGACAGTACAACACTGAAGCTTTCTTT. Encoded protein: CASSLVGRQYNTEAFF.

The chain is built from TRBV9 and TRBJ2-1; 12 bases are shared with TRBD2. V gave up 0 bases and J gave up 3 bases; unmatched junction bases: 7. CDR3 size: 18 residues. Per germline, CDR1 SGDLS and CDR2 YYNGEE. CDR3 sequence reads: CASSVEGLAGGYYNEQFF. The CDR3 DNA reads TGTGCCAGCAGCGTAGAGGGACTAGCGGGCGGATACTACAATGAGCAGTTCTTC.